This T cell receptor (beta chain) was recorded in a study of T cells in Graves' hyperthyroidism and ophthalmopathy. Fresh peripheral blood, about 10 ml of it, supplied the PBMCs. Amplified TCR beta CDR3 regions came from RNA transcripts. The HTBI primer set drove a first-round RT-PCR of the TCR CDR3. TCRdb re-analysed the multiplex PCR reads in MiXCR, keeping a single row per CDR3 protein. Among around 260,000 distinct CDR3 sequences listed, approximately 26% were seen once. The CDR3 covers 14 residues. After removal of 2 bases from V and 5 bases from J, the junction contained 3 bases not matched to a gene. Germline values: CDR1 SGHTA, CDR2 FQGTGA.

Material for sequencing was blood. This chain links TRBV7-3 with TRBJ2-5; 9 bases are shared with TRBD2. The receptor was isolated from a man between 40 and 49 years old with Graves' hyperthyroidism that later progressed to Graves' ophthalmopathy. CDR3 protein: CASSLSGLAETQYF. The DNA of the CDR3 is TGTGCCAGCAGCTTATCGGGACTAGCTGAGACCCAGTACTTC.